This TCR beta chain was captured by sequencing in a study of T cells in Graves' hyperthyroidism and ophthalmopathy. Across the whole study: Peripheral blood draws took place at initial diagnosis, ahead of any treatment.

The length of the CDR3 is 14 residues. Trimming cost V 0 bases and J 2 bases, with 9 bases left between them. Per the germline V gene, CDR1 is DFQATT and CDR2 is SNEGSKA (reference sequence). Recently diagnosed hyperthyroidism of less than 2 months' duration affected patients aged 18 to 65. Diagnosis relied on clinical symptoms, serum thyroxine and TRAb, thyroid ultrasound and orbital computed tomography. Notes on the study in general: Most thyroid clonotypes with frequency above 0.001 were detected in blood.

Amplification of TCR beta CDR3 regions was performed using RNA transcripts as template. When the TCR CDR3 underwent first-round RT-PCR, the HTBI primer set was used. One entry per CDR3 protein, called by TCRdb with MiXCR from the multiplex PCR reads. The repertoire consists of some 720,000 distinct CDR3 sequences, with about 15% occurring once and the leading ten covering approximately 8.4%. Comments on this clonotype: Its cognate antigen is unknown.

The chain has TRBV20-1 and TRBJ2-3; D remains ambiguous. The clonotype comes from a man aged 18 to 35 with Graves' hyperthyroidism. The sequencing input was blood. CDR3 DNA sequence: TGCAGTGCTAGAGACCTAAGCTACACAGATACGCAGTATTTT. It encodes CSARDLSYTDTQYF.